This TCR beta chain was captured by sequencing in a study of blood T cell repertoires in COVID-19. Study-level background: Sites across the United States, Italy and Spain contributed samples from acute and convalescent COVID-19. Sources were T cells, B-cell-depleted T cells, or PBMCs; the material itself was cDNA or gDNA.

The CDR3 has 16 residues. V dropped 3 bases and J dropped 0; count of bases not matched to a gene: 8. Germline CDR1 reads SGHRS; CDR2 reads YFSETQ. TCRdb's table, derived via immunoSEQ multiplex PCR, lists solely in-frame clones and lacks some. This sample has a few hundred thousand clones, with around nine tenths found just once. The sequencing input was peripheral blood. The clonotype was recovered from a woman in her twenties or thirties with COVID-19, enrolled during active disease. The chain uses TRBV5-1 and TRBJ1-1; TRBD1 agrees at 7 bases. The CDR3, as DNA: TGCGCCAGCAGCTATCGACAGGGTGGGATGAACACTGAAGCTTTCTTT. Its protein product is CASSYRQGGMNTEAFF.